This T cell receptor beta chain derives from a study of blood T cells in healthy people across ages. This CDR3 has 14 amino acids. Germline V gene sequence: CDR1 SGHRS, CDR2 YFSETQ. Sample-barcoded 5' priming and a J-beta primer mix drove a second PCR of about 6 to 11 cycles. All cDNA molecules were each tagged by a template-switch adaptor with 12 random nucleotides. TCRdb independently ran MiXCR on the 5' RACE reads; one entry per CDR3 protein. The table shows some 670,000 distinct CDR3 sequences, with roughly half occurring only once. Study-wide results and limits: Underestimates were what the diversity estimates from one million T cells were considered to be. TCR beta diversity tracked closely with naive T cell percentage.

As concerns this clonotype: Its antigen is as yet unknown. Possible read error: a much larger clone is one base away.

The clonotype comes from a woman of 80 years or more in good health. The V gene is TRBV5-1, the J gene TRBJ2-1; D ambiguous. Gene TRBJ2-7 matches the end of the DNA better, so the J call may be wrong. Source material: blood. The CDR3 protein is CASSETIHYNEQYF. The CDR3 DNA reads TGCGCCAGCAGCGAGACCATTCATTACAATGAGCAGTACTTC.